This T cell receptor beta chain was sequenced in a study of control samples from healthy donors and cancer patients. With 5 bases removed from V and 3 bases from J, the gap between germline ends came to 17 bases. Per the germline V gene, CDR1 is LNHDA and CDR2 is SQIVND (reference sequence). The CDR3 has 15 amino acids. Method: immunoSEQ multiplex PCR; TCRdb's copy keeps in-frame clones and lacks some. The data show roughly 130,000 clones, with about nine tenths seen just once and 10% to 12% held by the top ten. Specimen: blood. The TCR comes from a young man in good health. The rearrangement uses TRBV19 and TRBJ2-7, with D possibly being TRBD1 or TRBD2 (5 bases each). This CDR3 reads CASSLGTGISYEQYF. CDR3 nucleotides: TGTGCCAGTAGTTTGGGGACGGGGATTAGCTACGAGCAGTACTTC.